A selection of T cell receptor beta chains follows, all from one sample in a study of blood T cell repertoires in COVID-19. Using immunoSEQ multiplex PCR, the repertoire was profiled, and TCRdb retains in-frame clones only, with some absent. The table shows approximately 220,000 clones, with around nine tenths occurring only once. The sequenced material came from peripheral blood. These receptor sequences come from a man aged 40-50 years with acute or convalescent COVID-19. Each CDR3 is given with its conserved first and last residue.

CDR3 length,V gene,CDR3 protein
16,TRBV7-8,CASSLLVLPEEETQYF
16,TRBV6-5,CASSYLRGQFYHGYTF
15,TRBV5-4,CASSLFIRGKETQYF
15,TRBV11-2,CASSLVVGASPTIVF
15,TRBV25-1,CASSEERLGNEKLFF
19,TRBV14,CASSLLGTSGIASTDTQYF
14,TRBV6-5,CASSHTGEGYEQYF
15,TRBV3-1/TRBV3-2,CASSQGSRGTTEAFF
11,TRBV28,CASRLGREQYF
16,TRBV4-1,CASSQDGGQDDYGYTF
16,TRBV27,CASSAGGEQINYGYTF
14,TRBV24-1,CATSPGTSPYEQYF
15,TRBV19,CASSIERNRAYEQYF
18,TRBV27,CASSLSGLYGGTADTQYF
11,TRBV20-1,CSARPRETQYF
15,TRBV11-1,CASSLAVAVQETQYF
15,TRBV5-6,CASSLALAITGELFF
14,TRBV6-5,CASSSRDSSYEQYF
15,TRBV5-1,CASSLSSGFYNEQFF
11,TRBV2,CARQTNYGYTF
15,TRBV5-1,CASSRGTSGGETQYF
16,TRBV4-2,CASSQGLRGITDTQYF
13,TRBV10-1,CASGLADFNEQFF
14,TRBV6-5,CASSLASGTDTQYF
15,TRBV3-1/TRBV3-2,CASSPTESGANVLTF
16,TRBV2,CASSRGLAVSTDTQYF
19,TRBV4-1,CASSQAIRLGAMSNQPQHF
15,TRBV4-1,CASSQEESVAYEQYF
12,TRBV7-9,CASSFEEFGQYF
12,TRBV10-3,CATEGQGEGYTF
14,TRBV27,CAAFSMTGGTEAFF
13,TRBV19,CASRGTGANVLTF
13,TRBV5-4,CASSFYSGNTIYF
14,TRBV6-5,CASSPGANMEKLFF
15,TRBV4-1,CASSLTPGQIYEQYF
13,TRBV10-3,CAIGAEIQETQYF
16,TRBV4-3,CASSQEGLFSYNEQFF
14,TRBV27,CASSLSTLSYEQYF
17,TRBV7-2,CASSLGPGQVGRNGYTF
15,TRBV28,CASSEWSGTGNTIYF
13,TRBV29-1,CSGEMGAHTEAFF
13,TRBV7-3,CASSRQGQETQYF
11,TRBV19,CASFGGNGYTF
15,TRBV5-1,CASSGGTISYNEQFF
11,TRBV12-3/TRBV12-4,CASSFAYEQYF
15,TRBV19,CASRNRTSGSYEQYF